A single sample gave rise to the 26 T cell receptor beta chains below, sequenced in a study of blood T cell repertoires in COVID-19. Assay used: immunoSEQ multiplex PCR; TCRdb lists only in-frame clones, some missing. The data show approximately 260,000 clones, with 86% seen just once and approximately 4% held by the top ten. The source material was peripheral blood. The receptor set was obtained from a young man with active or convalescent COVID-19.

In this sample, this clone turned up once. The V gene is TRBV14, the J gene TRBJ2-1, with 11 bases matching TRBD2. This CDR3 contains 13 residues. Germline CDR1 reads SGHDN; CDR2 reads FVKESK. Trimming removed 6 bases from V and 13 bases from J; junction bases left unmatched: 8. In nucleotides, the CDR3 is TGTGCCAGCAGTCGAATTAGCGGGAGGGAACAGTTCTTC. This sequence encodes CASSRISGREQFF.

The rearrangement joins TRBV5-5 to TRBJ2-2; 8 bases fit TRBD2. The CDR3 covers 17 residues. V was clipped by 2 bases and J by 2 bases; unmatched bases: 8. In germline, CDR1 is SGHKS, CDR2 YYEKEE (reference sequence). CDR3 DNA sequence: TGTGCCAGCAGCTTCCGAAGCGGGGGCCCTAACACCGGGGAGCTGTTTTTT. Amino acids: CASSFRSGGPNTGELFF.

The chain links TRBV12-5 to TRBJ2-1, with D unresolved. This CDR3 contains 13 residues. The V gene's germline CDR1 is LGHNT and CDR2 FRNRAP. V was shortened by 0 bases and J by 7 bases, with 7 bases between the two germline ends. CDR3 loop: CASGLVHINEQFF. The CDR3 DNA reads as TGTGCTAGTGGTTTGGTACATATAAATGAGCAGTTCTTC.

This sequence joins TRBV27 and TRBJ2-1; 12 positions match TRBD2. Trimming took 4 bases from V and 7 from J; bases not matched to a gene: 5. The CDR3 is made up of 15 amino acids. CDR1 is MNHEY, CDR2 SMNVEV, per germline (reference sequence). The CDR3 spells CASSWASGGVNEQFF. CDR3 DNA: TGTGCCAGCAGTTGGGCTAGCGGGGGGGTAAATGAGCAGTTCTTC.

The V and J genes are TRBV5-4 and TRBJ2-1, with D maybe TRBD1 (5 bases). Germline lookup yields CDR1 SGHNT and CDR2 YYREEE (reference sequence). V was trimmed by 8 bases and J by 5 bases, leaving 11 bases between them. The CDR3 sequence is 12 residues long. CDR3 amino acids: CASVQGNNEQFF. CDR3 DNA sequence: TGTGCCAGTGTCCAGGGAAACAATGAGCAGTTCTTC.

CDR3 DNA sequence: TGTGCCAGTAGTATAGATCTCTACGGAGAAGGGGAGGGAGAAGGCGGCTACACCTTC. Translation gives CASSIDLYGEGEGEGGYTF. J is TRBJ1-2 and V is TRBV19; possible D gene TRBD1, 5 bases. This CDR3 region has 19 residues. V was clipped by 0 bases and J by 8 bases, with 28 bases between them. From germline, CDR1 is LNHDA and CDR2 SQIVND (reference sequence). Variable domain in full (rest from reference TRBV19 and TRBJ1-2): DGGITQSPKYLFRKEGQNVTLSCEQNLNHDAMYWYRQDPGQGLRLIYYSQIVNDFQKGDIAEGYSVSREKKESFPLTVTSAQKNPTAFYLCASSIDLYGEGEGEGGYTFGSGTRLTVV.

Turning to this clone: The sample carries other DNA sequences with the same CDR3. The CDR3 reads CSASASNQPQHF. The CDR3 DNA is TGCAGTGCTAGTGCAAGCAATCAGCCCCAGCATTTT. The J gene is TRBJ1-5, the V gene TRBV20-1; D gene uncertain. Trimming took 3 bases from V and 1 from J, leaving 4 bases between them. There are 12 residues in the CDR3. Germline V gene sequence: CDR1 DFQATT, CDR2 SNEGSKA (reference sequence).

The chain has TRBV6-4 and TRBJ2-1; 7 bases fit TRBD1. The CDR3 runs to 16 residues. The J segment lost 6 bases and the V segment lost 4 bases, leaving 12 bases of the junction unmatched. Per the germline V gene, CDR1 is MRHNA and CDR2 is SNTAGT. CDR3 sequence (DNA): TGTGCCAGCAGTGCTATGGATCGACAGGGCGTCAATGAGCAGTTCTTC. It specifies CASSAMDRQGVNEQFF.

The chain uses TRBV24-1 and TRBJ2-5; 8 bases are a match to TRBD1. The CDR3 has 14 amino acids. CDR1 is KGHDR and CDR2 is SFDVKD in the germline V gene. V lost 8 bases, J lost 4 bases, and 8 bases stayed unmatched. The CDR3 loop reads CATNTGTGGETQYF. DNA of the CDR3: TGTGCCACCAATACAGGGACAGGTGGAGAGACCCAGTACTTC.

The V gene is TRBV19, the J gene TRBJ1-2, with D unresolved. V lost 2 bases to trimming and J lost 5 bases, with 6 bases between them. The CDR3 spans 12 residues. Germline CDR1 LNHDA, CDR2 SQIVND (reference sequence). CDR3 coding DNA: TGTGCCAGTAGTATATCGGTTTATGGCTACACCTTC. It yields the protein CASSISVYGYTF.

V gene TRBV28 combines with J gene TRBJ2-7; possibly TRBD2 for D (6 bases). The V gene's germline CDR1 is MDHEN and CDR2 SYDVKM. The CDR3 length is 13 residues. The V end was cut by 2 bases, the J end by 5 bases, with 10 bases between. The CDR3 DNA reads TGTGCCAGCAGTTTAGCGGGGTCCAACGAGCAGTACTTC. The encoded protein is CASSLAGSNEQYF.

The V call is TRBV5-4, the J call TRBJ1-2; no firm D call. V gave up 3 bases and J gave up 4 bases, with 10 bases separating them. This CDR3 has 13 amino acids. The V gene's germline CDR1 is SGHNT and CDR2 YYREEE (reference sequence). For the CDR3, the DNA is TGTGCCAGCAGCTCAAGAGACACCTATGGCTACACCTTC. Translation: CASSSRDTYGYTF.

The CDR3 is CAGISGYNEQFF. Written as DNA, the CDR3 is TGTGCCGGAATCAGCGGGTACAATGAGCAGTTCTTC. The rearrangement links TRBV5-4 to TRBJ2-1; possibly TRBD2 for D (6 bases). The CDR3 contains 12 residues. From germline, CDR1 is SGHNT and CDR2 YYREEE (reference sequence). V was shortened by 10 bases and J by 4 bases, with 12 bases between the two germline ends.

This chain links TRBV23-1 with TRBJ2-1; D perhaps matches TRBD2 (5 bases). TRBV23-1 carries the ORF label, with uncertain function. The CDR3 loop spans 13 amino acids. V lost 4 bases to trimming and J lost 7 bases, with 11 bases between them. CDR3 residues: CASSPPSSNEQFF. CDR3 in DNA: TGCGCCAGCAGTCCCCCTAGCTCGAATGAGCAGTTCTTC.

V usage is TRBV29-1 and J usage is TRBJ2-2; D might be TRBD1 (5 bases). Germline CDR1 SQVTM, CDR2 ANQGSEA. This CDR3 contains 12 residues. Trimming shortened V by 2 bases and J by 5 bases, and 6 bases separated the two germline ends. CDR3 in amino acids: CSVEKGTGELFF. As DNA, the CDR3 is TGCAGCGTTGAAAAGGGGACCGGGGAGCTGTTTTTT.

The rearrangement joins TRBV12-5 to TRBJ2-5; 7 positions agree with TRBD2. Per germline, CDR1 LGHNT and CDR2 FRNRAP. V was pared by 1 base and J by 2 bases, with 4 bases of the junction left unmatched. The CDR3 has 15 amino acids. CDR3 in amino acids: CASGLGLAVQETQYF. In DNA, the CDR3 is TGTGCTAGTGGTTTGGGGCTAGCGGTTCAAGAGACCCAGTACTTC.

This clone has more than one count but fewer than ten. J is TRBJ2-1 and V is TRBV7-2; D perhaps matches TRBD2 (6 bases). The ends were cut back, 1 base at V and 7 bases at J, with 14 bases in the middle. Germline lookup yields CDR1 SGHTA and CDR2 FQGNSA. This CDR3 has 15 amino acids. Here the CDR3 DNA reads TGTGCCAGCAGCTTAGTTCGGGGGTTTGGTAATGAGCAGTTCTTC. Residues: CASSLVRGFGNEQFF.

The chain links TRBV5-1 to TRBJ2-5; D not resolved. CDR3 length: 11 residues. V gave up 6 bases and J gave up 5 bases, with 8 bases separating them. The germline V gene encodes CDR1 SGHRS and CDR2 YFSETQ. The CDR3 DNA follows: TGCGCCAGCACTGTAGAGGAGACCCAGTACTTC. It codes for CASTVEETQYF.

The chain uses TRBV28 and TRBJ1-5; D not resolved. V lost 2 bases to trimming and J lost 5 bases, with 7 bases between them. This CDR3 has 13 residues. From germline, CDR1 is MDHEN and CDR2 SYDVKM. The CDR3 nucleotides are TGTGCCAGCAGTTTACGAGGTGATCAGCCCCAGCATTTT. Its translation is CASSLRGDQPQHF.

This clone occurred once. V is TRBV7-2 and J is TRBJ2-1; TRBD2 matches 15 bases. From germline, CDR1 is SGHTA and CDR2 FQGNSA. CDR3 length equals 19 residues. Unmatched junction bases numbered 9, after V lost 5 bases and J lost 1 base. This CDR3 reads CASSHGGLAGGYSYNEQFF. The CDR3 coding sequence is TGTGCCAGCAGCCACGGGGGACTAGCGGGAGGCTATTCCTACAATGAGCAGTTCTTC.

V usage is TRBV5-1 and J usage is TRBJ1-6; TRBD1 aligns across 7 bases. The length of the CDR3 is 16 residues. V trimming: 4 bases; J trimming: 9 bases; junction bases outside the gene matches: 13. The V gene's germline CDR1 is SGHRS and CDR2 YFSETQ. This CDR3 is CASSHGQASPISPLHF. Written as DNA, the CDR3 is TGCGCCAGCAGCCATGGACAGGCCTCGCCGATTTCACCCCTCCACTTT.

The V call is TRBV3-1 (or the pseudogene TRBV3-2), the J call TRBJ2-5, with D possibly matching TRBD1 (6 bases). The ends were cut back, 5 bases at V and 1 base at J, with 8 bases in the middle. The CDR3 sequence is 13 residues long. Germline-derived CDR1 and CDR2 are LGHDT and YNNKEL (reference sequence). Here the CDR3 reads CASSGTLQETQYF. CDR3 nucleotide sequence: TGTGCCAGCAGCGGGACACTCCAAGAGACCCAGTACTTC.

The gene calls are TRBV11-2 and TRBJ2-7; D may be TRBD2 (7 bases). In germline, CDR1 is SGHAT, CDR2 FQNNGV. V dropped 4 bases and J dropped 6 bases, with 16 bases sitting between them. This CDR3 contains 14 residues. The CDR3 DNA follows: TGTGCCAGCAGCTGGGGGGGCAGGGGCGGCGAGCAGTACTTC. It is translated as CASSWGGRGGEQYF.

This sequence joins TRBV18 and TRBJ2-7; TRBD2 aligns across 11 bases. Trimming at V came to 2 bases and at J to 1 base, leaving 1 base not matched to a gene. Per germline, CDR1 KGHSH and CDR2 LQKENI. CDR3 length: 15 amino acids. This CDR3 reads CASSPGLAGSYEQYF. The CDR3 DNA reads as TGTGCCAGCTCACCAGGACTAGCGGGTTCCTACGAGCAGTACTTC.

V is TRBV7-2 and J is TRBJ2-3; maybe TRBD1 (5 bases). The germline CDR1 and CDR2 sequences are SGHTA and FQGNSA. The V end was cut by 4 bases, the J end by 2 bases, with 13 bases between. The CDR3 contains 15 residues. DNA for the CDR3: TGTGCCAGCAGCTGGGGCTATGGGGACACAGATACGCAGTATTTT. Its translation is CASSWGYGDTDTQYF.

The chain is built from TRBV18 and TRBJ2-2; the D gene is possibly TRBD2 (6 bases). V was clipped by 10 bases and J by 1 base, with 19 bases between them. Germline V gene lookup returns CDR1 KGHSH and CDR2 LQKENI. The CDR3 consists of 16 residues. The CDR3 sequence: CATSRGSLLNTGELFF. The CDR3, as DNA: TGTGCCACCTCCCGGGGGAGTCTTTTGAACACCGGGGAGCTGTTTTTT.